Listed below are T cell receptor beta chains from one sample, sequenced in a study of T cell repertoires in cytomegalovirus infection. TCRdb called the reads again in MiXCR, with one record for every CDR3 protein. The sample includes hundreds of thousands of distinct CDR3 sequences, approximately 24% of them seen just once. Specimen: CD8+ T cells from PBMCs. The receptor set was obtained from a human donor in good health (CMV status not recorded). Some clones in this sample may be carry-over from other donors' samples. Each CDR3 is given with its conserved first and last residue. The D gene is left open where the match is weak. Clone size is shown for a subset of rows, as once, few, many or a class of expanded clone.

d_gene: .
v_gene: TRBV7-2
abundance: once
j_gene: TRBJ1-1
CDR3aa: CASGLPRDTNWGNTEAFF
CDR3nt: TGTGCCAGCGGCTTGCCCCGGGACACCAATTGGGGGAACACTGAAGCTTTCTTT

d_gene: .
v_gene: TRBV7-9
abundance: .
j_gene: TRBJ1-1
CDR3aa: CASSLIPDTEAFF
CDR3nt: TGTGCCAGCAGCCTTATCCCGGACACTGAAGCTTTCTTT

d_gene: TRBD1
v_gene: TRBV28
abundance: many
j_gene: TRBJ1-2
CDR3aa: CASSFRTQGAMGYGYTF
CDR3nt: TGTGCCAGCAGTTTTCGTACACAGGGGGCAATGGGCTATGGCTACACCTTC

d_gene: .
v_gene: TRBV29-1
abundance: few
j_gene: TRBJ1-2
CDR3aa: CSVGDNYGYTF
CDR3nt: TGCAGCGTTGGAGATAACTATGGCTACACCTTC

d_gene: .
v_gene: TRBV6-6
abundance: many
j_gene: TRBJ2-2
CDR3aa: CASSYSGFTGELFF
CDR3nt: TGTGCCAGCAGTTACTCGGGGTTCACCGGGGAGCTGTTTTTT

d_gene: TRBD1
v_gene: TRBV20-1
abundance: .
j_gene: TRBJ1-5
CDR3aa: CSAPGQGTSYSNQPQHF
CDR3nt: TGCAGTGCTCCGGGACAGGGAACGTCTTATAGCAATCAGCCCCAGCATTTT

d_gene: TRBD1
v_gene: TRBV10-3
abundance: few
j_gene: TRBJ1-5
CDR3aa: CAISESGTGYQPQHF
CDR3nt: TGTGCCATCAGTGAGTCAGGGACAGGGTACCAGCCCCAGCATTTT

d_gene: .
v_gene: TRBV7-9
abundance: many
j_gene: TRBJ1-4
CDR3aa: CASSASSGIIGPNEKLFF
CDR3nt: TGTGCCAGCAGCGCCTCATCCGGGATAATAGGACCGAATGAAAAACTGTTTTTT

d_gene: .
v_gene: TRBV14
abundance: few
j_gene: TRBJ1-1
CDR3aa: CASSQEGAGRTEAFF
CDR3nt: TGTGCCAGCAGCCAAGAAGGGGCAGGGAGGACTGAAGCTTTCTTT

d_gene: TRBD1
v_gene: TRBV2
abundance: .
j_gene: TRBJ2-2
CDR3aa: CASSFRTGTIVNTGELFF
CDR3nt: TGTGCCAGCAGTTTCAGGACAGGAACGATAGTAAACACCGGGGAGCTGTTTTTT